Shown below are 31 T cell receptor beta chains from a single sample sequenced in a study of CD8 T cells in ankylosing spondylitis. TCRdb called the 5' RACE reads again in MiXCR, with one record for every CDR3 protein. The table has around 120,000 distinct CDR3 sequences, around 15% seen once. The sequencing input was blood, either unsorted or a sorted T cell fraction (not recorded which). Every receptor here comes from a female donor with ankylosing spondylitis or in good health (not recorded which).

This clonotype was seen ten or more times. V usage is TRBV3-1 and J usage is TRBJ2-5; TRBD1 aligns across 7 bases. The V and J ends lost 3 bases and 5 bases, in that order; junction bases with no gene match: 6. CDR1 and CDR2 (germline): LGHDT, YNNKEL (reference sequence). CDR3 size: 14 residues. The CDR3 sequence: CASSHPTGVETQYF. The CDR3 DNA follows: TGTGCCAGCAGCCACCCCACAGGGGTGGAGACCCAGTACTTC.

The chain uses TRBV20-1 and TRBJ2-5, with D perhaps matching TRBD1 or TRBD2 (6 bases each). The CDR3 has 14 amino acids. V lost 3 bases and J 2 bases, leaving 13 bases between the germline ends. The germline CDR1 and CDR2 sequences are DFQATT and SNEGSKA (reference sequence). The CDR3 spells CSARRGERQETQYF. Written as DNA, the CDR3 is TGCAGTGCTAGGAGGGGGGAACGGCAAGAGACCCAGTACTTC.

This clonotype was counted between two and nine times. The rearrangement joins TRBV21-1 to TRBJ2-7; the listed D gene, TRBD2, was not tested against the DNA. TRBV21-1 is tagged as a pseudogene. The CDR3 spans 14 residues. This CDR3 is CASSRARGSYEQYF. The CDR3 bases are TGTGCCAGCAGCAGGGCCAGGGGCTCCTACGAGCAGTACTTC.

The table lists this clonotype with many counts. One end of the junction does not line up with germline, which may come from a read error. V usage is TRBV7-9 and J usage is TRBJ1-1, with D uncertain. The CDR3 is 13 residues long. Germline assignment: CDR1 SEHNR and CDR2 FQNEAQ (reference sequence). This chain's CDR3 is CASTLSENTEAFF. DNA for the CDR3: TGTGCCAGCACCTTATCAGAGAACACTGAAGCTTTCTTT. The entire variable domain, with the rest obtained from reference TRBV7-9 and TRBJ1-1, is as follows: DTGVSQNPRHKITKRGQNVTFRCDPISEHNRLYWYRQTLGQGPEFLTYFQNEAQLEKSRLLSDRFSAERPKGSFSTLEIQRTEQGDSAMYLCASTLSENTEAFFGQGTRLTVV.

This clonotype was observed at least ten times. The chain joins TRBV6-6 to TRBJ1-1; D is possibly TRBD1 (5 bases). Trimming took off 10 bases at V and 0 bases at J, with 12 bases between the two ends. Germline assignment: CDR1 MNHNY and CDR2 SVGAGI (reference sequence). CDR3 length: 13 residues. The CDR3 reads CATKTAVNTEAFF. In DNA, the CDR3 is TGTGCCACCAAGACAGCCGTGAACACTGAAGCTTTCTTT.

This chain joins TRBV5-5 and TRBJ1-2; unclear D gene. This CDR3 is 17 amino acids long. The V end lost 4 bases, the J end lost 3 bases, and 22 bases lay between the germline ends. Germline CDR1 SGHKS, CDR2 YYEKEE (reference sequence). CDR3 residues: CASSPAGIPSPYYGYTF. CDR3 nucleotide sequence: TGTGCCAGCAGCCCGGCGGGGATTCCCAGCCCCTACTATGGCTACACCTTC.

The chain links TRBV7-9 to TRBJ2-1; D might be TRBD1 or TRBD2, each matching 5 bases. V shed 5 bases and J shed 0 bases, with 11 bases lying between them. This CDR3 has 15 residues. CDR1 is SEHNR, CDR2 FQNEAQ, per germline (reference sequence). CDR3 in DNA: TGTGCCAGCAGCCCATTCGGGGCCTCCTACAATGAGCAGTTCTTC. Protein sequence: CASSPFGASYNEQFF.

The rearrangement joins TRBV18 to TRBJ1-2; the match to TRBD1 covers 7 bases. In germline, CDR1 is KGHSH, CDR2 LQKENI. The CDR3 sequence is 14 residues long. The V gene end was trimmed by 2 bases and the J gene end by 2 bases; junction bases not matched to a gene: 2. CDR3 region: CASSPAGQNYGYTF. The CDR3 nucleotides read TGTGCCAGCTCACCAGCGGGACAGAACTATGGCTACACCTTC.

Many counts were recorded for this clonotype. The V and J genes are TRBV7-3 and TRBJ2-1; D is ambiguous. Trimming removed 0 bases at V and 9 bases at J, with 12 bases between. This CDR3 is built from 14 residues. CDR1 is SGHTA and CDR2 is FQGTGA in the germline V gene. DNA for the CDR3: TGTGCCAGCAGCTTAACGTTCGCGGCAACTGAGCAGTTCTTC. As protein: CASSLTFAATEQFF.

This clonotype came up many times. J is TRBJ1-1 and V is TRBV20-1; 10 positions match TRBD1. With V trimmed by 5 bases and J by 3 bases, 0 bases remained unmatched. Germline V CDR1 and CDR2: DFQATT, SNEGSKA (reference sequence). This CDR3 comprises 12 residues. CDR3 nucleotide sequence: TGCAGTGCTGGACAGGGGGACACTGAAGCTTTCTTT. Protein sequence: CSAGQGDTEAFF.

This clonotype came up a few times. The chain has TRBV28 and TRBJ2-3; tentatively, D is TRBD2 (7 bases). From germline, CDR1 is MDHEN and CDR2 SYDVKM. This CDR3 contains 15 residues. Deletions cut 4 bases from V and 4 bases from J, with 15 bases between. The CDR3 sequence is CASSSGGSGSDTQYF. CDR3 nucleotide sequence: TGTGCCAGCAGTTCGGGGGGCAGCGGGTCAGATACGCAGTATTTT.

As concerns this clonotype: One junction end disagrees with the germline gene, perhaps due to a read error. The chain combines TRBV7-2 with TRBJ2-7; D might be TRBD2 (5 bases). This CDR3 is built from 13 residues. Per germline, CDR1 SGHTA and CDR2 FQGNSA. The CDR3 loop is CASSLTSERERYF. Here the CDR3 DNA reads TGTGCCAGCAGCTTAACTAGTGAGCGCGAGCGGTACTTC.

This clonotype was counted many times. This sequence joins TRBV20-1 and TRBJ2-7; D is ambiguous. V lost 0 bases and J lost 0, with 12 bases in between. The CDR3 loop spans 15 amino acids. Per germline, CDR1 DFQATT and CDR2 SNEGSKA (reference sequence). CDR3: CSARDLRRISYEQYF. CDR3 coding DNA: TGCAGTGCTAGAGATCTCAGGCGTATCTCCTACGAGCAGTACTTC.

Remarks on this clonotype: This may be a read error: a much more frequent sequence differs by one nucleotide. The chain links TRBV29-1 to TRBJ2-7; D is possibly TRBD2 (7 bases). The V end lost 6 bases, the J end lost 2 bases, and 17 bases lay between the germline ends. The CDR3 is made up of 14 amino acids. Per the germline V gene, CDR1 is SQVTM and CDR2 is ANQGSEA. CDR3 DNA sequence: TGCAGCGTGGGAGGGACACGGGGCCCCTACGAGCAGTACTTC. Its translation: CSVGGTRGPYEQYF.

This clonotype was recorded at least ten times. The V call is TRBV9, the J call TRBJ2-3; 7 bases align to TRBD2. CDR1 is SGDLS and CDR2 is YYNGEE in the germline V gene. J was trimmed by 1 base and V by 3 bases; bases with no gene match: 2. This CDR3 is built from 14 residues. The CDR3 loop is CASSARGGTDTQYF. The CDR3 DNA reads TGTGCCAGCAGCGCACGGGGGGGCACAGATACGCAGTATTTT. The whole variable domain, remainder taken from reference TRBV9 and TRBJ2-3, is DSGVTQTPKHLITATGQRVTLRCSPRSGDLSVYWYQQSLDQGLQFLIQYYNGEERAKGNILERFSAQQFPDLHSELNLSSLELGDSALYFCASSARGGTDTQYFGPGTRLTVL.

This clonotype was seen repeatedly, ten times or more. This sequence joins TRBV5-1 and TRBJ2-1; 12 bases match TRBD2. Trimming took 4 bases from V and 5 from J; bases not matched to a gene: 16. Germline V gene sequence: CDR1 SGHRS, CDR2 YFSETQ. CDR3 size: 19 residues. This chain's CDR3 is CASSRRTSGTVEGNNEQFF. In DNA form, the CDR3 reads TGCGCCAGCAGCCGTCGGACTAGCGGGACCGTTGAGGGAAACAATGAGCAGTTCTTC.

This clonotype was detected a few times. The chain recombines TRBV3-1 with TRBJ1-1; D gene unclear. This CDR3 has 13 residues. Looked up from germline, CDR1 is LGHDT and CDR2 is YNNKEL (reference sequence). The V gene lost 5 bases and the J gene lost 1 base, with 8 bases spanning the gap. The CDR3 coding sequence is TGTGCCAGCAGCGGAACACGGAACACTGAAGCTTTCTTT. The encoded protein is CASSGTRNTEAFF.

This clonotype was seen repeatedly, ten times or more. The rearrangement links TRBV3-1 to TRBJ2-3, with 7 nucleotides matching TRBD2. The germline gives CDR1 LGHDT, CDR2 YNNKEL (reference sequence). The CDR3 contains 15 residues. The trim removed 4 bases at V and 2 bases at J, leaving 6 bases unmatched. The CDR3 sequence is CASSPLAGVTDTQYF. DNA of the CDR3: TGTGCCAGCAGCCCCCTGGCGGGGGTCACAGATACGCAGTATTTT.

The chain uses TRBV11-2 and TRBJ2-3; D unresolved. The germline CDR1 and CDR2 sequences are SGHAT and FQNNGV. V was clipped by 4 bases and J by 10 bases, with 15 bases between them. There are 13 residues in the CDR3. The CDR3 bases are TGTGCCAGCAGCTCATATTCTTTTGGGGCGCAGTATTTT. Protein sequence: CASSSYSFGAQYF.

The sample holds a few counts of this clonotype. The CDR3 region is CASTRGGSEETQYF. The CDR3 coding sequence is TGTGCCAGCACCCGGGGGGGCAGCGAAGAGACCCAGTACTTC. The chain couples TRBV28 to TRBJ2-5; 8 bases line up with TRBD2. Germline assignment: CDR1 MDHEN and CDR2 SYDVKM. The junction had 7 bases not matched to a gene; V was cut back by 7 bases and J by 3 bases. The CDR3 runs to 14 residues.

The V and J genes are TRBV18 and TRBJ2-7, with unresolved D. The length of the CDR3 is 14 residues. CDR1 and CDR2 from the germline V gene are KGHSH and LQKENI. Trimming removed 0 bases at V and 0 bases at J, with 6 bases between. The CDR3 region has the DNA TGTGCCAGCTCACCACCAGGGTACTCCTACGAGCAGTACTTC. Protein sequence: CASSPPGYSYEQYF.

The chain combines TRBV3-1 with TRBJ2-3, with 8 bases identical to TRBD2. Per the germline V gene, CDR1 is LGHDT and CDR2 is YNNKEL (reference sequence). The CDR3 length is 19 residues. Trimming removed 11 bases from V and 5 bases from J; junction bases left unmatched: 27. This CDR3 reads CALSRSGEAGGLRGDTQYF. The CDR3 bases are TGTGCCCTCTCCCGCTCGGGGGAGGCGGGGGGTCTCCGGGGAGATACGCAGTATTTT.

This clonotype was recorded many times. V gene TRBV5-5 combines with J gene TRBJ2-1; D gene uncertain. The V end lost 0 bases, the J end lost 7 bases, and 14 bases lay between the germline ends. In germline, CDR1 is SGHKS, CDR2 YYEKEE (reference sequence). This CDR3 is 15 amino acids long. Here the CDR3 reads CASSLEAGQLNEQFF. The CDR3 region has the DNA TGTGCCAGCAGCTTGGAGGCTGGGCAACTTAATGAGCAGTTCTTC.

This clonotype has just a few counts. The gene calls are TRBV15 and TRBJ2-2; D is ambiguous. CDR3 length equals 14 residues. The V end was cut by 0 bases, the J end by 2 bases, with 4 bases between. Germline CDR1 and CDR2: LNHNV and YYDKDF (reference sequence). CDR3 in DNA: TGTGCCACCAGCAGAGATTTAAACACCGGGGAGCTGTTTTTT. Translating gives CATSRDLNTGELFF.

As regards this clonotype: This may be a read error: a much more frequent sequence differs by one nucleotide. This chain uses TRBV20-1 with TRBJ2-7; D unclear. The CDR3 loop spans 12 amino acids. Germline V CDR1 and CDR2: DFQATT, SNEGSKA (reference sequence). The CDR3 reads CSAEYRSYEQCF. The CDR3, as DNA: TGCAGTGCGGAATACCGCTCCTACGAGCAGTGCTTC.

Remarks on this clonotype: This may be a read error: a much more frequent sequence differs by one nucleotide. V is TRBV12-3 or TRBV12-4 and J is TRBJ2-3; TRBD2 might be the D (5 bases). The CDR3 loop spans 15 amino acids. CDR3 sequence reads: CARSLNGESTDTQYF. CDR3 DNA sequence: TGTGCCCGCAGTTTGAACGGGGAATCCACAGATACGCAGTATTTT.

This clonotype was picked up many times. The chain couples TRBV5-6 to TRBJ2-5; the D is unclear. Per germline, CDR1 SGHDT and CDR2 YYEEEE. Trimming took off 5 bases at V and 2 bases at J, with 13 bases between the two ends. The CDR3 sequence is 14 residues long. The CDR3 sequence: CASSSPHRQETQYF. The DNA of the CDR3 is TGTGCCAGCAGTTCTCCCCACAGACAAGAGACCCAGTACTTC.

This clonotype was seen a handful of times. The gene calls are TRBV5-1 and TRBJ1-2; D is possibly TRBD1 (5 bases). The germline V and J ends were trimmed by 4 bases and 4 bases, with 17 bases remaining between them. CDR3 size: 15 residues. Germline CDR1 is SGHRS and CDR2 is YFSETQ. CDR3 protein: CASSPQGSGAYGYTF. Here the CDR3 DNA reads TGCGCCAGCAGCCCGCAGGGATCCGGTGCCTATGGCTACACCTTC.

This clonotype was detected many times. This sequence joins TRBV29-1 and TRBJ2-7, with TRBD1 as a possible D gene (6 bases). V was trimmed by 4 bases and J by 3 bases, leaving 7 bases between them. The CDR3 has 11 amino acids. Germline lookup yields CDR1 SQVTM and CDR2 ANQGSEA. The CDR3 spells CSVVTGYEQYF. For the CDR3, the DNA is TGCAGCGTTGTGACAGGCTACGAGCAGTACTTC.

As regards this clonotype: This could be a read error, since a much larger clone is one nucleotide away. The chain employs TRBV20-1 and TRBJ2-5; perhaps TRBD1 as D (5 bases). The CDR3 is made up of 13 amino acids. Between the trimmed V and J ends, which lost 3 bases and 2 bases, there was a span of 10 bases. Germline V gene lookup returns CDR1 DFQATT and CDR2 SNEGSKA (reference sequence). Here the CDR3 reads CSASSDTQETQYF. CDR3 DNA: TGCAGTGCTAGCTCGGACACACAAGAGACCCAGTACTTC.

This clonotype was seen at least ten times. V usage is TRBV12-3 or TRBV12-4 and J usage is TRBJ2-4, with 8 bases identical to TRBD1. J lost 5 bases, V lost 3 bases, and 3 bases had no gene match. The CDR3 is made up of 14 amino acids. Here the CDR3 reads CASSFFRGQNIQYF. The CDR3 DNA reads as TGTGCCAGCAGTTTTTTCAGGGGGCAAAACATTCAGTACTTC.